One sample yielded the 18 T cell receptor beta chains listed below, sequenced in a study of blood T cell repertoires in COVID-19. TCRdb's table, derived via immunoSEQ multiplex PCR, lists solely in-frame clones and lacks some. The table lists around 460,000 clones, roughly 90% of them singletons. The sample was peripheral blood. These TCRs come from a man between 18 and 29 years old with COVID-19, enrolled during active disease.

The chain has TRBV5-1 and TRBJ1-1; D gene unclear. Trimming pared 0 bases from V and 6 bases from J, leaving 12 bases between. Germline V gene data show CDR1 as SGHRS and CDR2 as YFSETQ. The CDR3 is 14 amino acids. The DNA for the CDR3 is TGCGCCAGCAGCTTGGCAGGCAGCCCACCTGAAGCTTTCTTT. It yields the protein CASSLAGSPPEAFF. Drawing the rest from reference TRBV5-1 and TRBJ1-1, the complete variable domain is KAGVTQTPRYLIKTRGQQVTLSCSPISGHRSVSWYQQTPGQGLQFLFEYFSETQRNKGNFPGRFSGRQFSNSRSEMNVSTLELGDSALYLCASSLAGSPPEAFFGQGTRLTVV.

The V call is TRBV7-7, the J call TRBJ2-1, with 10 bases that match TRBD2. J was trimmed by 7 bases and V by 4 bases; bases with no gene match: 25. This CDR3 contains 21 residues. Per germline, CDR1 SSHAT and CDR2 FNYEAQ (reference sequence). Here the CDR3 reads CASSCLGSVGLAPPLYNEQFF. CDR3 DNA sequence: TGTGCCAGCAGCTGTCTCGGGTCAGTGGGACTAGCGCCACCCTTGTATAATGAGCAGTTCTTC.

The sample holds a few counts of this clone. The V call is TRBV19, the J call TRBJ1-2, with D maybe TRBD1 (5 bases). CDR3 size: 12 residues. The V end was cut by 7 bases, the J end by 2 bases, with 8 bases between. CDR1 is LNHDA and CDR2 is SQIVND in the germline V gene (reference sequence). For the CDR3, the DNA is TGTGCCAGTACCAGGGCCAACTATGGCTACACCTTC. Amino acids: CASTRANYGYTF.

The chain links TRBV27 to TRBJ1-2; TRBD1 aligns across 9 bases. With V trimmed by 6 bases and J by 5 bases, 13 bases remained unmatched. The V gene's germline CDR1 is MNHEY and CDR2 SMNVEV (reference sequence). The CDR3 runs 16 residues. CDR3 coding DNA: TGTGCCAGCAGCCCTTTATCTCTAGGGACAGGGTATGGCTACACCTTC. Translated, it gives CASSPLSLGTGYGYTF.

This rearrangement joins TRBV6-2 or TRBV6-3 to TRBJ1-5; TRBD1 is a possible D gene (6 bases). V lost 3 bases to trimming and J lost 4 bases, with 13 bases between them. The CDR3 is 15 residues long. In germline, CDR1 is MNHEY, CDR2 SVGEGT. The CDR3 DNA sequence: TGTGCCAGCAGTTATCTAGGGGGAAAGAATCAGCCCCAGCATTTT. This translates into CASSYLGGKNQPQHF.

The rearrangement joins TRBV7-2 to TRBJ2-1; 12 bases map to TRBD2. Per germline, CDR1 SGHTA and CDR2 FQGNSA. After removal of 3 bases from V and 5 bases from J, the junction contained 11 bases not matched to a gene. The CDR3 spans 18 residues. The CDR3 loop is CASSLSSGGARTHNEQFF. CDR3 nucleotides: TGTGCCAGCAGCTTGTCTAGCGGGGGGGCCCGTACTCACAATGAGCAGTTCTTC. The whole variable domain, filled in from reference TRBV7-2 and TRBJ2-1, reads GAGVSQSPSNKVTEKGKDVELRCDPISGHTALYWYRQSLGQGLEFLIYFQGNSAPDKSGLPSDRFSAERTGGSVSTLTIQRTQQEDSAVYLCASSLSSGGARTHNEQFFGPGTRLTVL.

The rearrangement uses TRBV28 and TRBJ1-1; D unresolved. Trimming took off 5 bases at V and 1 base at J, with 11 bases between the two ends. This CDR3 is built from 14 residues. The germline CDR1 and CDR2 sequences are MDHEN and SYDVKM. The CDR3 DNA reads TGTGCCAGCAGTGTCTACAGCCAGAACACTGAAGCTTTCTTT. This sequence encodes CASSVYSQNTEAFF.

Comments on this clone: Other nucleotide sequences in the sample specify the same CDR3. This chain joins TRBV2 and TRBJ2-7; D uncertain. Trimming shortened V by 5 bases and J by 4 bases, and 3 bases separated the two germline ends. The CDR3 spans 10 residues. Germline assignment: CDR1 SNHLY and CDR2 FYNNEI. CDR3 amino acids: CASSTYEQYF. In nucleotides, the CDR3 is TGTGCCAGCAGTACATACGAGCAGTACTTC.

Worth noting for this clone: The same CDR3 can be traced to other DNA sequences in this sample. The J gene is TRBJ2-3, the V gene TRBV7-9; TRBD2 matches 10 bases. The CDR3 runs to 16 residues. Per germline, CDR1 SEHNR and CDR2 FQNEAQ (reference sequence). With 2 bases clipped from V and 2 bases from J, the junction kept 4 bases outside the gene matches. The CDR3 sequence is CASSLISGGPTDTQYF. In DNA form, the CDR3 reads TGTGCCAGCAGCTTAATTAGCGGGGGGCCCACAGATACGCAGTATTTT.

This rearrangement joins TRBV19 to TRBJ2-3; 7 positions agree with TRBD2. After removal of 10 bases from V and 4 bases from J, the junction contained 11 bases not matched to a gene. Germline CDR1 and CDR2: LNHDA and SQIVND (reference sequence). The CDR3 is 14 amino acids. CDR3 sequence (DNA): TGTGCCACGTGGGGGGGTGCAATCCCAGATACGCAGTATTTT. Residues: CATWGGAIPDTQYF.

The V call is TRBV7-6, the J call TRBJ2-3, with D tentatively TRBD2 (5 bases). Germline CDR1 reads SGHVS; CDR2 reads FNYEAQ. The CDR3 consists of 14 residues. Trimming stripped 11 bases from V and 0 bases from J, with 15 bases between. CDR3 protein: CAGLERTSTDTQYF. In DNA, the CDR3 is TGTGCCGGACTCGAGAGGACGAGCACAGATACGCAGTATTTT. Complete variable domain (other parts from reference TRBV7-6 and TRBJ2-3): GAGVSQSPRYKVTKRGQDVALRCDPISGHVSLYWYRQALGQGPEFLTYFNYEAQQDKSGLPNDRFSAERPEGSISTLTIQRTEQRDSAMYRCAGLERTSTDTQYFGPGTRLTVL.

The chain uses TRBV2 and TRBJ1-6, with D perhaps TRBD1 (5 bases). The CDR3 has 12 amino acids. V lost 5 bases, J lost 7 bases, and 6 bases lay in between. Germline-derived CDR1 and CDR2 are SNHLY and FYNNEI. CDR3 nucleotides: TGTGCCAGCAGTACAGGAAATTCACCCCTCCACTTT. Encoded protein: CASSTGNSPLHF.

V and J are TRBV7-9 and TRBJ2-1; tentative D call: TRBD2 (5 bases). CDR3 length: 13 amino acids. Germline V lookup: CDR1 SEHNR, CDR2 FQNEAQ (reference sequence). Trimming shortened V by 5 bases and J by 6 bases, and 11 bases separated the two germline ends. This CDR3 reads CASSPTSRNEQFF. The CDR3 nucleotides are TGTGCCAGCAGCCCAACTAGTCGCAATGAGCAGTTCTTC.

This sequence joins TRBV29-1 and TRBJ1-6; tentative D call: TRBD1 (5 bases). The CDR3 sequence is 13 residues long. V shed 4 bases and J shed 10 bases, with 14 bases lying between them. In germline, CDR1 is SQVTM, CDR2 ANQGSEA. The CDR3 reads CSVGGGPGSPLHF. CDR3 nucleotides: TGCAGCGTTGGGGGGGGACCGGGATCACCCCTCCACTTT.

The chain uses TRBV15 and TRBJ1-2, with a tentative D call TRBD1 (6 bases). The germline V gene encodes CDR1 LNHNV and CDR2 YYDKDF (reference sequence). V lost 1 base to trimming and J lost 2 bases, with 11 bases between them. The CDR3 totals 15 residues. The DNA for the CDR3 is TGTGCCACCAGCAGAGTTACAGGGAAAAACTATGGCTACACCTTC. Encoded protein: CATSRVTGKNYGYTF.

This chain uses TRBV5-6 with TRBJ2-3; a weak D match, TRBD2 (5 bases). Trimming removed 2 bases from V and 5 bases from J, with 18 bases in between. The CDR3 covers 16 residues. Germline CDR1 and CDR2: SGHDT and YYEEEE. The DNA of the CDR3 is TGTGCCAGCAGCTTCGGGGTTTACAGAGGGAAAGATACGCAGTATTTT. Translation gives CASSFGVYRGKDTQYF.

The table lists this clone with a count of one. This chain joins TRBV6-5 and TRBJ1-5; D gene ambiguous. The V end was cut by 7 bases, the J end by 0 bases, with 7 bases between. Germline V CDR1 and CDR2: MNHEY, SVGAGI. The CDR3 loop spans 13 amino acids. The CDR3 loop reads CASTRNSNQPQHF. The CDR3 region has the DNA TGTGCCAGCACCAGAAATAGCAATCAGCCCCAGCATTTT.

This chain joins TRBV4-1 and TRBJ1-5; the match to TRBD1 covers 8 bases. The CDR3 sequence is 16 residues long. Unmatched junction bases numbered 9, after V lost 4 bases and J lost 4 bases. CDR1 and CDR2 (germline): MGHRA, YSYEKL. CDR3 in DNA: TGCGCCAGCAGCCGCCCCGGGACAGGTGGGAATCAGCCCCAGCATTTT. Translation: CASSRPGTGGNQPQHF.